The following is a T cell receptor (beta chain) sequence with its context. The antigen is undetermined. This entry belongs to a study of T cell responses to AZD1222 COVID-19 vaccine. Whole-study context: Pooling of second doses given at about 4 or about 12 weeks was done.

Germline V gene data show CDR1 as SEHNR and CDR2 as FQNEAQ (reference sequence). This CDR3 has 14 residues. V lost 1 base and J 8 bases, leaving 11 bases between the germline ends. Findings and limits, study-wide: Distributed over spike, vaccine-associated CD4 TCRs predominated at 160-218 and 743-854.

Method: immunoSEQ multiplex PCR; TCRdb's copy keeps in-frame clones and lacks some. The sample lists some 190,000 clones, 80% to 90% seen once, with 6.9% in the top ten. This sequence originates from an adult in good health. V usage is TRBV7-9 and J usage is TRBJ1-4, with D maybe TRBD1 (5 bases). Here the sequenced sample was peripheral blood, taken on day 0 of AZD1222 vaccination. The CDR3 DNA reads as TGTGCCAGCAGCTTAGATGGCAGGGTGGAAAAACTGTTTTTT. Amino acids: CASSLDGRVEKLFF.